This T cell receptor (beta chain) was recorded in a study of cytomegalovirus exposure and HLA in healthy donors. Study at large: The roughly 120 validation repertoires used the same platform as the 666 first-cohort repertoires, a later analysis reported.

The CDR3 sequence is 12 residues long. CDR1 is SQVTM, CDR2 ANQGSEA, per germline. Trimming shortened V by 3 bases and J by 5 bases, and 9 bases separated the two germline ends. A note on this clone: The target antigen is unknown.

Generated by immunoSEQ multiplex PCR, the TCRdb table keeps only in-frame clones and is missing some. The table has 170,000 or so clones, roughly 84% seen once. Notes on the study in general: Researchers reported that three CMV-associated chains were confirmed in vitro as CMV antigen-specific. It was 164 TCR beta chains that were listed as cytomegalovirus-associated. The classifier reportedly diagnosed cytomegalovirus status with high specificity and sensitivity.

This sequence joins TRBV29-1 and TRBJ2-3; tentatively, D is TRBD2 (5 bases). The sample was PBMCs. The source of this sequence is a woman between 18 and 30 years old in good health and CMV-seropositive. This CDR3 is CSVEAGGDTQYF. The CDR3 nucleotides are TGCAGCGTTGAGGCGGGCGGAGATACGCAGTATTTT.